These T cell receptor beta chains were read from a single sample in a study of tumor and adjacent non-tumor tissue in lung cancer. Each CDR3 protein is one row after TCRdb ran MiXCR on the multiplex PCR reads. The repertoire includes about 48,000 distinct CDR3 sequences, 64% of them detected once, and around 28% sits in the top ten. The sequenced sample consisted of distant non-tumor lung tissue. Receptors originate from an older woman with non-small cell lung cancer. The CDR3 runs from the conserved cysteine through the conserved F or W. D genes are given only for firm matches. Size is stated for part of the rows, as once, few or many counts, or as a class when the clone is expanded.

J gene,D gene,clone size,V gene,CDR3 protein,CDR3 DNA
TRBJ2-3,TRBD2,-,TRBV6-1,CASSPLAMSTDTQYF,TGCGCCAGCAGCCCACTAGCGATGAGCACAGATACGCAGTATTTT
TRBJ2-6,-,-,TRBV5-4,CASSSGRVGYAGADVLTF,TGTGCCAGCAGCTCTGGTAGGGTAGGGTATGCGGGGGCCGACGTCCTGACTTTC
TRBJ2-1,TRBD2,-,TRBV6-6,CDSRYSSSGMEQFF,TGTGACAGCAGATACTCTTCTAGCGGGATGGAACAGTTCTTC
TRBJ2-3,TRBD2,-,TRBV20-1,CSAQSGRAPYTQYF,TGCAGTGCCCAAAGCGGGAGGGCCCCGTATACGCAGTATTTT
TRBJ1-1,-,-,TRBV6-2/TRBV6-3,CASKDRAEVFF,TGTGCCAGCAAGGATAGAGCCGAAGTTTTCTTT
TRBJ2-7,TRBD1,many,TRBV4-1,CASSQGQGDEYEQYF,TGCGCCAGCAGCCAAGGACAGGGTGATGAGTACGAGCAGTACTTC
TRBJ2-1,-,once,TRBV11-1,CASSLLGTTTRF,TGTGCCAGCAGCTTACTGGGAACCACGACACGGTTC
TRBJ2-1,TRBD2,-,TRBV20-1,CSASARWAGLAGNEQFF,TGCAGTGCTAGCGCACGCTGGGCGGGACTAGCGGGCAATGAGCAGTTCTTC
TRBJ2-1,TRBD2,-,TRBV4-1,CSSSQEASGSMGGQFF,TGCTCCAGCAGCCAAGAGGCTAGCGGGAGTATGGGTGGGCAGTTCTTC
TRBJ1-5,TRBD1,many,TRBV7-9,CASSRNAGGSEPQHF,TGTGCCAGCAGCCGAAACGCAGGGGGCAGTGAGCCCCAGCATTTT
TRBJ1-4,-,-,TRBV29-1,CGFGQWGTNGKLFF,TGCGGCTTCGGACAGTGGGGGACTAATGGAAAACTGTTTTTT
TRBJ2-7,TRBD2,once,TRBV6-5,CTNSYSASGRRDEQYF,TGTACCAACAGTTACTCAGCTAGCGGGAGGAGAGACGAGCAGTACTTC
TRBJ2-7,TRBD1,-,TRBV7-9,CANRNTGPGQVSYEQCF,TGTGCCAACAGGAATACGGGACCGGGACAGGTCTCCTACGAGCAGTGCTTC
TRBJ2-7,-,once,TRBV6-1,CVSTQGSHEQYF,TGTGTCAGCACTCAGGGTTCCCACGAGCAGTACTTC
TRBJ2-4,-,-,TRBV5-4,CASSLEGRGREKNIQYF,TGTGCCAGCAGCTTGGAGGGTAGGGGTAGGGAAAAAAACATTCAGTACTTC
TRBJ2-7,TRBD2,few,TRBV18,CASSPVRGSSSYEQYF,TGTGCCAGCTCACCAGTCCGCGGGAGTTCTTCCTACGAGCAGTACTTC
TRBJ1-2,-,few,TRBV6-9,CARPGGTWGRHGNYGYAF,TGTGCCAGACCCGGAGGGACATGGGGAAGACACGGGAACTATGGCTACGCCTTC
TRBJ2-1,TRBD2,-,TRBV7-3,CASIPSGLAGLNEQFF,TGTGCCAGCATCCCGTCGGGACTAGCGGGATTAAATGAGCAGTTCTTC
TRBJ2-7,TRBD2,-,TRBV6-1,CASSRTSGTYDQYF,TGTGCTAGCAGTCGGACTAGCGGGACCTACGATCAGTACTTC
TRBJ2-5,TRBD2,-,TRBV6-1,CASEASGSQETQYF,TGTGCCTCCGAGGCTAGCGGGTCCCAGGAGACCCAGTACTTC
TRBJ1-5,-,many,TRBV29-1,CSVTGDLNQPQHF,TGCAGCGTGACCGGGGATCTCAATCAGCCCCAGCATTTT
TRBJ1-1,-,-,TRBV11-1,CASIPRVQRDTEAFF,TGTGCCAGCATTCCCCGCGTCCAGAGGGACACTGAAGCTTTCTTT
TRBJ2-3,-,-,TRBV28,CAGNLGIGVSTDTQYF,TGTGCCGGCAATTTGGGGATTGGGGTCAGCACAGATACGCAGTATTTT
TRBJ1-6,-,many,TRBV7-9,CASSPDRSGSPLHF,TGTGCCAGCAGCCCGGACAGATCGGGTTCACCCCTCCACTTT
TRBJ1-3,-,-,TRBV12-3/TRBV12-4,CASSYGQGGNTIYF,TGTGCCAGCAGTTACGGCCAGGGAGGAAACACAATATATTTT
TRBJ1-1,-,-,TRBV10-2,CVSSEWSTLNTEALF,TGCGTTAGCAGTGAGTGGAGCACTCTGAACACTGAAGCTCTCTTT
TRBJ2-2,-,many,TRBV6-1,CASRSGELFF,TGTGCCAGCAGATCCGGGGAGCTGTTTTTT
TRBJ2-2,-,-,TRBV18,CASSQPAGARGTGELFF,TGTGCCAGCTCACAACCAGCAGGGGCCCGGGGCACCGGGGAGCTGTTTTTT
TRBJ2-1,TRBD1,many,TRBV5-6,CASSSTGALGNEQFF,TGTGCCAGCAGCTCCACAGGGGCACTCGGCAATGAGCAGTTCTTC
TRBJ1-1,-,-,TRBV20-1,CTTARTGRRNTEAFF,TGCACTACTGCAAGAACCGGACGGAGGAACACTGAGGCTTTCTTT
TRBJ2-1,-,-,TRBV11-1,CASTPRRSYNEQLF,TGTGCCAGCACCCCCAGGCGGTCCTACAATGAGCAGCTCTTC
TRBJ2-1,TRBD2,-,TRBV29-1,CNVKREGPNEQFF,TGCAACGTTAAGCGGGAGGGCCCGAATGAGCAATTCTTC
TRBJ2-5,-,-,TRBV10-3,CAISVEGLEGETQYF,TGTGCCATCAGTGTCGAGGGCCTGGAGGGGGAGACTCAGTACTTC
TRBJ2-3,-,-,TRBV4-1,CASSLNGDTDTQYF,TGCGCCAGCAGCCTCAATGGGGATACAGATACGCAGTATTTT
TRBJ2-7,-,-,TRBV29-1,CRVGLGGSSYEQYF,TGCAGGGTTGGACTTGGGGGGAGCTCCTACGAGCAGTACTTC
TRBJ1-3,-,-,TRBV14,CANSPRRSGDTIYF,TGTGCCAACAGCCCGAGAAGATCTGGAGACACCATATATTTT
TRBJ2-3,TRBD1,medium-sized,TRBV29-1,CSVFGQGTDTQYF,TGCAGCGTTTTCGGACAGGGCACAGATACGCAGTATTTT
TRBJ2-3,TRBD2,-,TRBV28,CVSRLLAGGGWSTGTQYF,TGTGTCAGCAGGCTATTAGCGGGAGGAGGGTGGAGCACAGGTACGCAGTATTTT
TRBJ2-7,-,-,TRBV29-1,CSIRASASYEQYF,TGCAGCATTAGGGCTAGTGCCTCCTACGAGCAGTACTTC
TRBJ1-4,TRBD1,-,TRBV6-1,CASNNNRGRSEKLFF,TGTGCCAGTAATAATAACAGGGGAAGGAGTGAAAAACTGTTTTTT
TRBJ2-1,-,few,TRBV5-1,CASSRDGNEQFF,TGCGCCAGCAGCCGAGACGGTAATGAGCAGTTCTTC
TRBJ1-5,-,-,TRBV4-1,CASSLGHSISTQPQHF,TGCGCCAGCAGCCTTGGACACTCCATTAGTACTCAGCCCCAGCATTTT
TRBJ1-6,-,-,TRBV5-1,CASSLRGQSSFGGSPLHF,TGCGCCAGCAGCTTAAGAGGACAGAGCTCCTTTGGGGGGTCACCCCTCCACTTT
TRBJ2-7,-,-,TRBV2,CASSEHTYKQYF,TGTGCCAGCAGTGAACATACGTACAAGCAGTACTTC
TRBJ2-7,TRBD2,-,TRBV29-1,CSARLAGSLYEQYF,TGCAGCGCACGCCTAGCGGGAAGTCTTTACGAGCAGTACTTC
TRBJ2-7,TRBD2,-,TRBV12-3/TRBV12-4,CSSSPRGSGRGEQYF,TGTTCCAGCAGTCCCCGGGGTAGCGGGAGAGGCGAGCAGTACTTC
TRBJ1-2,TRBD1,-,TRBV28,CASSTRDRGSYGFTF,TGTGCCAGCAGTACCCGGGACAGGGGGAGCTATGGCTTCACCTTC
TRBJ1-1,TRBD1,-,TRBV13,CTSRWPGVRGRGSTEAFF,TGTACCAGCAGGTGGCCCGGGGTACGGGGCAGGGGGAGCACTGAAGCTTTCTTT